This T cell receptor beta chain was obtained from a study of blood T cell repertoires in COVID-19. Study as a whole: Material from acute and convalescent COVID-19 was sourced from the United States, Italy and Spain. Nucleic acid was either cDNA or gDNA, and it came from T cells, B-cell-depleted T cells, or PBMCs.

The CDR3 runs 15 residues. The germline V gene encodes CDR1 SGDLS and CDR2 YYNGEE. V lost 7 bases to trimming and J lost 3 bases; unmatched junction nucleotides: 12. Study processing details: It was from reference gene primer amplification that nucleated cell counts were estimated. The method was immunoSEQ multiplex PCR; TCRdb's version includes in-frame clones alone and lacks a portion of them. D and trimming were read from the DNA, whereas the V and J calls and clone size are those reported in that table. Counted here are some 120,000 clones, around 87% occurring once; the ten biggest clones make up approximately 28%.

The rearrangement uses TRBV9 and TRBJ1-1; TRBD1 matches at 7 bases. Sequenced material: peripheral blood. This receptor was identified in a man aged 65 to 85 with active or convalescent COVID-19. The CDR3 DNA reads as TGTGCCAGCGATTCGGGAGGGGGCCCCGACACTGAAGCTTTCTTT. This sequence encodes CASDSGGGPDTEAFF.